This T cell receptor beta chain was captured in a study of blood T cell repertoires in COVID-19. Study background: The cDNA or gDNA used as material had been derived from T cells, B-cell-depleted T cells, or PBMCs.

Generated by immunoSEQ multiplex PCR, the TCRdb table keeps only in-frame clones and is missing some. This table holds 150,000 to 200,000 clones, 70% to 90% found once. The V and J ends lost 1 base and 6 bases respectively, with 16 bases between them. The CDR3 is 16 amino acids. Germline V gene sequence: CDR1 MDHEN, CDR2 SYDVKM. Sequences were obtained from peripheral blood. The rearrangement joins TRBV28 to TRBJ2-1, with a possible D match to TRBD2 (6 bases). This TCR was recovered from a woman aged 30 to 39 with acute or convalescent COVID-19. The CDR3 DNA sequence: TGTGCCAGCAGTTTATTCCGAGTGGGGCGGGGCAATGAGCAGTTCTTC. It encodes CASSLFRVGRGNEQFF.